This TCR beta chain originates from a study of shared clonotypes between healthy human individuals. Germline lookup yields CDR1 LNHDA and CDR2 SQIVND (reference sequence). The CDR3 length is 16 residues. V lost 1 base and J lost 9; bases outside the gene matches: 6. Assay used: immunoSEQ multiplex PCR; TCRdb lists only in-frame clones, some missing. The profile covers a few hundred thousand clones, with around four fifths appearing a single time and over 9.5% taken by the ten largest. The clonotype comes from a man aged 30 to 45 in good health. The V gene is TRBV19, the J gene TRBJ2-1, with TRBD2 identical over 13 bases. Material: memory CD4+ T cells sorted from blood. Sample subset: CD45RA-negative fraction. CDR3 region: CASSIGGLAGTGEQFF. The DNA for the CDR3 is TGTGCCAGTAGTATAGGGGGACTAGCGGGAACAGGTGAGCAGTTCTTC. The whole variable domain, filled in from reference TRBV19 and TRBJ2-1, reads DGGITQSPKYLFRKEGQNVTLSCEQNLNHDAMYWYRQDPGQGLRLIYYSQIVNDFQKGDIAEGYSVSREKKESFPLTVTSAQKNPTAFYLCASSIGGLAGTGEQFFGPGTRLTVL.